These 6 T cell receptor beta chains originate from one sample sequenced in a study of OX40 agonist ivuxolimab in advanced cancers. Some clones are missing from TCRdb's copy, which holds only in-frame ones; the method was immunoSEQ multiplex PCR. The sample carries about 54,000 clones, approximately 90% recorded once. The source material was CD4+ or CD8+ T cells sorted from blood, sampled in a trial of the OX40 agonist ivuxolimab. The origin of the receptors is an adult with an advanced solid tumor such as melanoma, head and neck, liver or kidney cancer.

The chain couples TRBV4-3 to TRBJ2-3, with 9 nucleotides matching TRBD2. The CDR3 extends over 16 amino acids. Germline values: CDR1 LGHNA, CDR2 YSLEER. With V trimmed by 3 bases and J by 0 bases, 4 bases remained unmatched. The CDR3 nucleotides read TGCGCCAGCAGCCAGTCTAGCGGGGTTAGCACAGATACGCAGTATTTT. It encodes CASSQSSGVSTDTQYF.

The CDR3 nucleotides are TGTGCCAGCAGCTTATCGGCCAGTGAGCAGTTCTTC. This sequence encodes CASSLSASEQFF. The chain couples TRBV11-2 to TRBJ2-1; D not certain. Germline CDR1 and CDR2: SGHAT and FQNNGV. V was trimmed by 2 bases and J by 9 bases, leaving 8 bases between them. The CDR3 has 12 amino acids.

The chain couples TRBV7-8 to TRBJ1-1; D remains unclear. Germline CDR1 reads SGHVS; CDR2 reads FQNEAQ. The CDR3 extends over 17 amino acids. V was trimmed by 5 bases and J by 0 bases, leaving 19 bases between them. The CDR3: CASSATPYGSVNTEAFF. The DNA of the CDR3 is TGTGCCAGCAGCGCTACCCCCTACGGCTCCGTGAACACTGAAGCTTTCTTT.

This clone is termed medium-sized. This chain links TRBV15 with TRBJ2-2; D call uncertain. The CDR3 loop spans 15 amino acids. CDR1 and CDR2 from the germline V gene are LNHNV and YYDKDF (reference sequence). V was pared by 7 bases and J by 4 bases, with 16 bases between. As DNA, the CDR3 is TGTGCCACCACGGCAGGCGAAAGGACCACCGGGGAGCTGTTTTTT. Its protein is CATTAGERTTGELFF.

The chain couples TRBV4-3 to TRBJ2-3; D not certain. The CDR3 runs to 11 residues. From germline, CDR1 is LGHNA and CDR2 YSLEER. V dropped 3 bases and J dropped 4 bases, with 2 bases sitting between them. The CDR3 spells CASSHSDTQYF. CDR3 bases: TGCGCCAGCAGCCACTCAGATACGCAGTATTTT.

The gene calls are TRBV7-8 and TRBJ1-5; maybe TRBD1 (5 bases). The CDR3 totals 18 residues. Germline CDR1 is SGHVS and CDR2 is FQNEAQ. V lost 0 bases to trimming and J lost 2 bases, with 17 bases between them. CDR3 sequence reads: CASSLAGQWEYGNQPQHF. In nucleotides, the CDR3 is TGTGCCAGCAGCTTAGCGGGGCAGTGGGAGTACGGCAATCAGCCCCAGCATTTT.